The clone carrying this TCR beta chain was detected a few times. Its antigen is unknown. Libraries were made from TCR beta cDNA, and they carried unique molecular identifiers. MiXCR, run by TCRdb on the PCR reads, gives a single entry per CDR3 protein. This sample has fewer than 550,000 distinct CDR3 sequences, with around 31% found just once. This sample is part of a study of post-analysis software for immune sequencing data. Study-level results: Roughly 5 TRBV segments, including TRBV5-6, TRBV5-1 and TRBV20-1, were more frequent in patients than controls.

The CDR3 spans 14 residues. Germline CDR1 reads PRHDT; CDR2 reads FYEKMQ (reference sequence). This receptor was identified in a girl between 2 and 17 years old with multiple sclerosis. Sample: blood. The chain recombines TRBV13 with TRBJ2-5; 9 bases are a match to TRBD1. The last part of the DNA fits TRBJ2-7 better; the J call may be wrong. As DNA, the CDR3 is TGTGCCAGCAGCATGGGACAGGGTCCCGACGAGCAGTACTTC. The encoded protein is CASSMGQGPDEQYF.